This T cell receptor beta chain was recorded in a study of blood T cell repertoires in COVID-19. Study background: Italy, Spain and the United States were the sources of the convalescent and acute COVID-19 samples.

The CDR3 has 15 residues. The junction had 7 bases not matched to a gene; V was cut back by 5 bases and J by 5 bases. CDR1 and CDR2 (germline): SGDLS, YYNGEE. Assay: immunoSEQ multiplex PCR; the TCRdb copy retains only in-frame clones and omits some. The sample contains about 210,000 clones, around 80% of which appear only once. Sequenced material: peripheral blood. This chain uses TRBV9 with TRBJ1-4; the match to TRBD1 covers 9 bases. The receptor comes from a human donor in a cohort sampled during active COVID-19. CDR3 bases: TGTGCCAGCAGTTCCGGGACAGGGCAAAATGAAAAACTGTTTTTT. Its protein product is CASSSGTGQNEKLFF. Based on the CDR3 plus reference TRBV9 and TRBJ1-4, the full variable domain is DSGVTQTPKHLITATGQRVTLRCSPRSGDLSVYWYQQSLDQGLQFLIQYYNGEERAKGNILERFSAQQFPDLHSELNLSSLELGDSALYFCASSSGTGQNEKLFFGSGTQLSVL.